The 16 T cell receptor beta chains below were found in one sample sequenced in a study of T cells after yellow fever vaccination. MiXCR, applied by TCRdb to the 5' RACE reads, yields one record per CDR3 protein. The sample records some 150,000 distinct CDR3 sequences, roughly 8.8% being singletons. The sequenced sample was CD8+ T cells sorted from PBMCs, obtained 45 days after the yellow fever booster vaccination. Source of these receptors: a man younger than 35 who received the YFV17D yellow fever vaccine.

This clonotype was counted a few times. The chain couples TRBV9 to TRBJ2-7, with 7 bases aligning to TRBD1. V trimming: 4 bases; J trimming: 5 bases; junction bases outside the gene matches: 12. Germline V CDR1 and CDR2: SGDLS, YYNGEE. CDR3 length equals 15 residues. CDR3: CASSIGTAAGDEQYF. CDR3 nucleotides: TGTGCCAGCAGCATTGGGACAGCCGCCGGGGACGAGCAGTACTTC.

The chain uses TRBV5-1 and TRBJ2-2, with TRBD2 identical over 8 bases. The J segment lost 1 base and the V segment lost 2 bases, leaving 4 bases of the junction unmatched. Per germline, CDR1 SGHRS and CDR2 YFSETQ. The CDR3 totals 16 residues. The CDR3 DNA reads as TGCGCCAGCAGCTTTTGGCTAGCGGGGAACACCGGGGAGCTGTTTTTT. The encoded protein is CASSFWLAGNTGELFF.

This clonotype was recorded a few times. The V call is TRBV11-2, the J call TRBJ2-3, with D tentatively TRBD2 (6 bases). Trimming stripped 5 bases from V and 1 base from J, with 13 bases between. Germline V gives CDR1 SGHAT, CDR2 FQNNGV. The CDR3 is 15 amino acids. CDR3 in DNA: TGTGCCAGCAGCCTAGGACTATCCCGCACAGATACGCAGTATTTT. It encodes CASSLGLSRTDTQYF.

This clonotype was counted a few times. The rearrangement joins TRBV6-2 or TRBV6-3 to TRBJ2-5; tentatively, D is TRBD2 (5 bases). V was shortened by 4 bases and J by 5 bases, with 11 bases between the two germline ends. The germline CDR1 and CDR2 sequences are MNHEY and SVGEGT. The CDR3 spans 13 residues. CDR3 residues: CASSSFSGETQYF. The CDR3 DNA sequence: TGTGCCAGCAGTTCCTTTTCGGGGGAGACCCAGTACTTC.

The chain uses TRBV4-1 and TRBJ2-6; D is uncertain. The germline V and J ends were trimmed by 1 base and 6 bases, with 4 bases remaining between them. CDR1 is MGHRA, CDR2 YSYEKL, per germline. The CDR3 is 13 amino acids. CDR3 protein: CASSQVSANVLTF. The CDR3 nucleotides are TGCGCCAGCAGCCAAGTTTCGGCCAACGTCCTGACTTTC.

The table lists this clonotype with many counts. The chain couples TRBV6-2 or TRBV6-3 to TRBJ2-1; weak D call: TRBD2 (7 bases). The germline gives CDR1 MNHEY, CDR2 SVGEGT. Trimming shortened V by 4 bases and J by 9 bases, and 22 bases separated the two germline ends. The CDR3 loop spans 16 amino acids. CDR3 nucleotides: TGTGCCAGCAGTTCCCCCGGGGGGCTCGTGTTTGGTGAGCAGTTCTTC. Translation: CASSSPGGLVFGEQFF.

This clonotype was seen more than once but under ten times. This chain joins TRBV9 and TRBJ2-4; either TRBD1 or TRBD2 may supply D (6 bases each). The V gene's germline CDR1 is SGDLS and CDR2 YYNGEE. The CDR3 spans 15 residues. Trimming shortened V by 4 bases and J by 4 bases, and 15 bases separated the two germline ends. The CDR3 protein is CASSTMGGGKNIQYF. CDR3 sequence (DNA): TGTGCCAGCAGCACAATGGGGGGCGGAAAAAACATTCAGTACTTC.

V usage is TRBV7-9 and J usage is TRBJ1-4; D is ambiguous. The CDR3 runs to 14 residues. Germline V gene sequence: CDR1 SEHNR, CDR2 FQNEAQ (reference sequence). V gave up 3 bases and J gave up 4 bases, with 9 bases separating them. CDR3 coding DNA: TGTGCCAGCAGCTTCGAACAGCTTAATGAAAAACTGTTTTTT. This codes for CASSFEQLNEKLFF.

This clonotype has just a few counts. The chain employs TRBV7-8 and TRBJ2-7; 8 bases match TRBD2. The V gene end was trimmed by 5 bases and the J gene end by 3 bases; junction bases not matched to a gene: 9. The germline V gene encodes CDR1 SGHVS and CDR2 FQNEAQ. CDR3 length equals 15 residues. In nucleotides, the CDR3 is TGTGCCAGCAGCCGCCCGAGAAGCGGGGGCTACGAGCAGTACTTC. As protein: CASSRPRSGGYEQYF. Supplemented by reference TRBV7-8 and TRBJ2-7, the full variable domain reads GAGVSQSPRYKVAKRGQDVALRCDPISGHVSLFWYQQALGQGPEFLTYFQNEAQLDKSGLPSDRFFAERPEGSVSTLKIQRTQQEDSAVYLCASSRPRSGGYEQYFGPGTRLTVT.

A few counts support this clonotype. The chain recombines TRBV7-2 with TRBJ2-2; D call uncertain. Germline CDR1 reads SGHTA; CDR2 reads FQGNSA. With 1 base removed from V and 4 bases from J, the gap between germline ends came to 4 bases. This CDR3 is 13 amino acids long. The CDR3 region is CASSLVTTGELFF. In nucleotides, the CDR3 is TGTGCCAGCAGCTTAGTCACCACCGGGGAGCTGTTTTTT.

This clonotype was seen more than once but under ten times. The V gene is TRBV6-6, the J gene TRBJ2-7; 9 nucleotides match TRBD1. This CDR3 spans 13 amino acids. Germline V gene lookup returns CDR1 MNHNY and CDR2 SVGAGI (reference sequence). V gave up 4 bases and J gave up 6 bases; unmatched junction bases: 4. CDR3 loop: CASSWTGDGEQYF. The CDR3, as DNA: TGTGCCAGCAGTTGGACAGGGGACGGCGAGCAGTACTTC.

This clonotype has just a few counts. The chain combines TRBV5-1 with TRBJ1-5, with a possible D match to TRBD1 (6 bases). V was pared by 0 bases and J by 6 bases, with 16 bases between. The CDR3 length is 16 residues. Germline V CDR1 and CDR2: SGHRS, YFSETQ. CDR3 DNA: TGCGCCAGCAGCTTGGGATGGGCAGGGGCCGGTCAGCCCCAGCATTTT. Translation gives CASSLGWAGAGQPQHF. Together with reference TRBV5-1 and TRBJ1-5, the CDR3 gives the full variable domain: KAGVTQTPRYLIKTRGQQVTLSCSPISGHRSVSWYQQTPGQGLQFLFEYFSETQRNKGNFPGRFSGRQFSNSRSEMNVSTLELGDSALYLCASSLGWAGAGQPQHFGDGTRLSIL.

The J gene is TRBJ1-1, the V gene TRBV4-1; D ambiguous. Per germline, CDR1 MGHRA and CDR2 YSYEKL. V shed 5 bases and J shed 0 bases, with 16 bases lying between them. The CDR3 is 16 amino acids. This CDR3 reads CASSLEGSSMNTEAFF. The CDR3 coding sequence is TGCGCCAGCAGCTTAGAAGGGAGTTCTATGAACACTGAAGCTTTCTTT.

The J gene is TRBJ2-1, the V gene TRBV24-1; D is unresolved. This CDR3 has 12 amino acids. V lost 3 bases, J lost 4 bases, and 3 bases lay in between. Per the germline V gene, CDR1 is KGHDR and CDR2 is SFDVKD. The CDR3 bases are TGTGCCACCAGTGATGTGTACAATGAGCAGTTCTTC. It is translated as CATSDVYNEQFF.

The chain carries TRBV10-2 and TRBJ2-7; TRBD2 agrees at 9 bases. The CDR3 spans 18 residues. Germline V gene data show CDR1 as WSHSY and CDR2 as SAAADI. V was clipped by 2 bases and J by 3 bases; unmatched bases: 14. The CDR3 loop reads CASSEVGGGAIFDYEQYF. The CDR3 region has the DNA TGCGCCAGCAGTGAGGTGGGCGGGGGGGCCATATTCGACTACGAGCAGTACTTC.

This clonotype was observed a few times. This chain links TRBV5-4 with TRBJ2-1; weak D call: TRBD2 (5 bases). V gave up 3 bases and J gave up 5 bases, with 9 bases separating them. Germline V lookup: CDR1 SGHNT, CDR2 YYREEE (reference sequence). The CDR3 covers 13 residues. CDR3 sequence reads: CASSWRTDNEQFF. The DNA for the CDR3 is TGTGCCAGCAGCTGGAGGACGGACAATGAGCAGTTCTTC.